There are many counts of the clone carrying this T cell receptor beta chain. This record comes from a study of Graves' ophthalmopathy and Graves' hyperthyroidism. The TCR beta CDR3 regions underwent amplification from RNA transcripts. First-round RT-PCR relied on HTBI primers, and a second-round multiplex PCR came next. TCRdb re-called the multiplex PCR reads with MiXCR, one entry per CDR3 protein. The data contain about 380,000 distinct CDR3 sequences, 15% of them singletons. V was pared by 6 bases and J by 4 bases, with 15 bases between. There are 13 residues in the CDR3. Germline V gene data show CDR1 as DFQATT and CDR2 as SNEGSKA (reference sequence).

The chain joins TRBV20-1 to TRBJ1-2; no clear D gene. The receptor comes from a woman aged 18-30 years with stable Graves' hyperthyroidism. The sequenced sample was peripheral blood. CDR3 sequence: CSAYPGGPYGYTF. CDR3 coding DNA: TGCAGTGCGTACCCGGGAGGCCCCTATGGCTACACCTTC.